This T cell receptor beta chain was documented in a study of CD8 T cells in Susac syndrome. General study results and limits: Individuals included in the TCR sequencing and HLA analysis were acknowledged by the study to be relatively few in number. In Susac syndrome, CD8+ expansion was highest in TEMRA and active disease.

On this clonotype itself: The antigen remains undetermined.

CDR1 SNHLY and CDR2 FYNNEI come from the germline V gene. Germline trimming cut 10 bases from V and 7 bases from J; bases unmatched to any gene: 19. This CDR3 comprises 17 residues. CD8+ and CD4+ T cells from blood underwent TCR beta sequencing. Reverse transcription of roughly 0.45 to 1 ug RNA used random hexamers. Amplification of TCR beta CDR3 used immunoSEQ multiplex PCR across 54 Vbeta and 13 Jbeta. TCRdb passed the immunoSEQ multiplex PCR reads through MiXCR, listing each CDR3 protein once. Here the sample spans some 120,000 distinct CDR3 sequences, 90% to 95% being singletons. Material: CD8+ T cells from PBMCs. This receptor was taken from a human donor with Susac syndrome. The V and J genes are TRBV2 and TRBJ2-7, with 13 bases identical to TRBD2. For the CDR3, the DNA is TGTGCCACCAACGAATTACCGGGACTAGCGGGACCCTCGGAGCAGTACTTC. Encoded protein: CATNELPGLAGPSEQYF.